A selection of T cell receptor beta chains follows, all from one sample in a study of blood T cells in healthy people across ages. One entry per CDR3 protein results from TCRdb running MiXCR on the 5' RACE reads. The table includes about a million distinct CDR3 sequences, approximately 50% detected once. Sequencing used blood. The receptors stem from a woman aged 55-70 years in good health. Both conserved end residues are part of each CDR3. The order of the fields is V gene, J gene, D gene, clone size, CDR3 DNA, CDR3 protein. The D gene is left open where the match is weak. Some rows have no size entry. The others give once, few or many, or a class for an expanded clone.

V gene: TRBV29-1; J gene: TRBJ2-7; D gene: NA; clone size: NA; CDR3 DNA: TGCAGCGTTGAGGTGAGAGAGAGGGTCTACGAGCAGTACTTC; CDR3 protein: CSVEVRERVYEQYF
V gene: TRBV29-1; J gene: TRBJ2-7; D gene: NA; clone size: NA; CDR3 DNA: TGCAGGACTAGACCTTTTACCCACGAGCAGTACTTC; CDR3 protein: CRTRPFTHEQYF
V gene: TRBV5-6; J gene: TRBJ2-5; D gene: NA; clone size: NA; CDR3 DNA: TGTACCAGCAGCTATGGAGGGACTGGCGGAGAGACCCAGTACTTC; CDR3 protein: CTSSYGGTGGETQYF
V gene: TRBV3-1; J gene: TRBJ2-1; D gene: NA; clone size: many; CDR3 DNA: TGTGCCAGCAGCCAAGTGTACAATGAGCAGTTCTTC; CDR3 protein: CASSQVYNEQFF
V gene: TRBV6-5; J gene: TRBJ2-5; D gene: NA; clone size: once; CDR3 DNA: TGTGCCAGCAGCACGGGACTCCCTGTTCAAGAGACCCAGTACTTC; CDR3 protein: CASSTGLPVQETQYF
V gene: TRBV7-2; J gene: TRBJ2-1; D gene: NA; clone size: few; CDR3 DNA: TGTGCCAGCAGCGAACAGGGATACAATGAGCAGTTCTTC; CDR3 protein: CASSEQGYNEQFF
V gene: TRBV3-1; J gene: TRBJ2-3; D gene: NA; clone size: NA; CDR3 DNA: TGTGCCAGCAGCCAAGATAGAGGAGCGGGCGGGGGCACAGATACGCAGTATTTT; CDR3 protein: CASSQDRGAGGGTDTQYF
V gene: TRBV20-1; J gene: TRBJ2-5; D gene: NA; clone size: NA; CDR3 DNA: TGCAGTGCCCCTGACAATGGAGAGACCCAGTACTTC; CDR3 protein: CSAPDNGETQYF
V gene: TRBV29-1; J gene: TRBJ2-3; D gene: TRBD1; clone size: many; CDR3 DNA: TGCAGCGTTGAAGGACAGGGGGGAACAGATACGCAGTATTTT; CDR3 protein: CSVEGQGGTDTQYF
V gene: TRBV6-1; J gene: TRBJ2-7; D gene: NA; clone size: few; CDR3 DNA: TGTGCCAGCAGCCCACACGAGCTATCCTACGAGCAGTACTTC; CDR3 protein: CASSPHELSYEQYF
V gene: TRBV7-2; J gene: TRBJ2-7; D gene: NA; clone size: few; CDR3 DNA: TGTGCCAGCAGCTTAACTCCTCAGTCCTACGAGCAGTACTTC; CDR3 protein: CASSLTPQSYEQYF
V gene: TRBV6-2/TRBV6-3; J gene: TRBJ1-2; D gene: NA; clone size: NA; CDR3 DNA: TGTGCCAGCAGTTACGTGCTAAACTATGGCTACACCTTC; CDR3 protein: CASSYVLNYGYTF
V gene: TRBV28; J gene: TRBJ2-3; D gene: NA; clone size: NA; CDR3 DNA: TGTGCCACCGAACGGGACCTCACAGATACGCAGTATTTT; CDR3 protein: CATERDLTDTQYF
V gene: TRBV5-1; J gene: TRBJ2-7; D gene: NA; clone size: few; CDR3 DNA: TGCGCCAGCAGCTTGGGTATTGGACCTTCCTACGAGCAGTACTTC; CDR3 protein: CASSLGIGPSYEQYF
V gene: TRBV27; J gene: TRBJ2-1; D gene: TRBD2; clone size: NA; CDR3 DNA: TGTGCCAGCGGGCGGAGGACTAGCGGGGGGGCAGGTGAGCAGTTCTTC; CDR3 protein: CASGRRTSGGAGEQFF
V gene: TRBV7-9; J gene: TRBJ2-5; D gene: NA; clone size: NA; CDR3 DNA: TGTTCCAGCAGCCCGGATTCGGAGACCCAGTACTTC; CDR3 protein: CSSSPDSETQYF
V gene: TRBV27; J gene: TRBJ2-1; D gene: TRBD1; clone size: NA; CDR3 DNA: TGTGCCAGCAGCCGCACAGGGGCGAACTACAATGAGCAGTTCTTC; CDR3 protein: CASSRTGANYNEQFF
V gene: TRBV20-1; J gene: TRBJ2-7; D gene: NA; clone size: once; CDR3 DNA: TGCAGTGCCTCTGGGGGGGCGGGGGACTACGAGCAGTACTTC; CDR3 protein: CSASGGAGDYEQYF
V gene: TRBV7-2; J gene: TRBJ2-3; D gene: NA; clone size: NA; CDR3 DNA: TGTGCCAGCAGCCCGGACGACCTTAGCACAGATACGCAGTATTTT; CDR3 protein: CASSPDDLSTDTQYF
V gene: TRBV7-9; J gene: TRBJ2-4; D gene: TRBD1; clone size: NA; CDR3 DNA: TGTGCCAGCAGCTCTGGGACAGATATAGCCAAAAACATTCAGTACTTC; CDR3 protein: CASSSGTDIAKNIQYF
V gene: TRBV7-2; J gene: TRBJ2-1; D gene: TRBD1; clone size: NA; CDR3 DNA: TGTGCCAGCAGCTTTAGGGTTCTGGACAGGGAGCAGTTCTTC; CDR3 protein: CASSFRVLDREQFF
V gene: TRBV15; J gene: TRBJ1-2; D gene: TRBD1; clone size: NA; CDR3 DNA: TGTGCCACCAGCAGAGATGGGACAGTTGGTGGCTACACCTTC; CDR3 protein: CATSRDGTVGGYTF
V gene: TRBV29-1; J gene: TRBJ2-3; D gene: TRBD2; clone size: NA; CDR3 DNA: TGCAGCGTAACCGGAAGACTAGCGGACACAGATACGCAGTATTTT; CDR3 protein: CSVTGRLADTDTQYF
V gene: TRBV28; J gene: TRBJ2-1; D gene: NA; clone size: few; CDR3 DNA: TGTGCCAGCAGTTTAGAAATAGGCGTCAGCTCCTACAATGAGCAGTTCTTC; CDR3 protein: CASSLEIGVSSYNEQFF
V gene: TRBV20-1; J gene: TRBJ2-5; D gene: TRBD2; clone size: NA; CDR3 DNA: TGCAGTGCTAGTCGACTAGCGGGAGTTGGCAATGAGCAGTACTTC; CDR3 protein: CSASRLAGVGNEQYF
V gene: TRBV12-3/TRBV12-4; J gene: TRBJ2-3; D gene: NA; clone size: NA; CDR3 DNA: TGTGCCAGCAGAGTGGAAACAGATACGGAGTATTTT; CDR3 protein: CASRVETDTEYF
V gene: TRBV2; J gene: TRBJ2-3; D gene: NA; clone size: NA; CDR3 DNA: TGTGCCAGCTTAGACACCATAGGAACAGATACGCAGTATTTT; CDR3 protein: CASLDTIGTDTQYF
V gene: TRBV27; J gene: TRBJ2-3; D gene: NA; clone size: NA; CDR3 DNA: TGTGCCACCTTCTCAGATACGCAGTATTTT; CDR3 protein: CATFSDTQYF
V gene: TRBV4-1; J gene: TRBJ2-7; D gene: NA; clone size: few; CDR3 DNA: TGCGCCAGCAGCCAAGAGGTAGGAATAGCCAGGAACGAGCAGTACTTC; CDR3 protein: CASSQEVGIARNEQYF
V gene: TRBV7-6; J gene: TRBJ2-3; D gene: TRBD2; clone size: NA; CDR3 DNA: TGTGCCAGCAGCTTAGCGCCCCCACTAGCGGGAGGCACAGATACGCAGTATTTT; CDR3 protein: CASSLAPPLAGGTDTQYF
V gene: TRBV12-3/TRBV12-4; J gene: TRBJ2-2; D gene: NA; clone size: NA; CDR3 DNA: TGTGCCAGCAGGCCCAAGTTAATCGAGGGAAACGGGGAGCTGTTTTTT; CDR3 protein: CASRPKLIEGNGELFF
V gene: TRBV27; J gene: TRBJ2-7; D gene: NA; clone size: few; CDR3 DNA: TGTGCCAGCAGTGTTGCTTGGGGGACCTACGAGCAGTACTTC; CDR3 protein: CASSVAWGTYEQYF
V gene: TRBV27; J gene: TRBJ2-7; D gene: NA; clone size: NA; CDR3 DNA: TGTGCCAGCAGTCTCAAGACAGGGAGGTCCTACGAGCAGTACTTC; CDR3 protein: CASSLKTGRSYEQYF
V gene: TRBV3-1; J gene: TRBJ2-7; D gene: TRBD2; clone size: NA; CDR3 DNA: TGTGCCAGCAGCCAAGCCCCGGGGTGGGGACTAGCGGGAGGCTACGAGCAGTACTTC; CDR3 protein: CASSQAPGWGLAGGYEQYF
V gene: TRBV6-6; J gene: TRBJ2-3; D gene: TRBD1; clone size: few; CDR3 DNA: TGTGCCAGCAGGAGGACAGGGAGGACAGATACGCAGTATTTT; CDR3 protein: CASRRTGRTDTQYF
V gene: TRBV6-2/TRBV6-3; J gene: TRBJ2-7; D gene: NA; clone size: NA; CDR3 DNA: TGTGCCAGCAAGGGGGTCAACTCCTACGAGCAGTACTTC; CDR3 protein: CASKGVNSYEQYF
V gene: TRBV28; J gene: TRBJ1-2; D gene: NA; clone size: NA; CDR3 DNA: TGTGCCAGCAGTCTATCGCCACAGGGCCGTCCCTATGGCTACACCTTC; CDR3 protein: CASSLSPQGRPYGYTF
V gene: TRBV18; J gene: TRBJ1-2; D gene: NA; clone size: once; CDR3 DNA: TGTGCCAGCTCACCGGGACAAAGGAATGGCTACACCTTC; CDR3 protein: CASSPGQRNGYTF
V gene: TRBV20-1; J gene: TRBJ2-5; D gene: NA; clone size: many; CDR3 DNA: TGCAGTGCTAGATTTGGGGGCGGACAAGAGACCCAGTACTTC; CDR3 protein: CSARFGGGQETQYF
V gene: TRBV5-6; J gene: TRBJ1-5; D gene: NA; clone size: NA; CDR3 DNA: TGTGCCAGCAGCTTGAGGGCGGGGAGCAATCAGCCCCAGCATTTT; CDR3 protein: CASSLRAGSNQPQHF
V gene: TRBV29-1; J gene: TRBJ2-1; D gene: NA; clone size: NA; CDR3 DNA: TGCAGCGTTGATTTCGGGAGAGCCTACAATGAGCAGTTCTTC; CDR3 protein: CSVDFGRAYNEQFF
V gene: TRBV24-1; J gene: TRBJ2-5; D gene: NA; clone size: NA; CDR3 DNA: TGTGCCACCAGTGACCCCATCAATGAGCAGTACTTC; CDR3 protein: CATSDPINEQYF
V gene: TRBV3-1; J gene: TRBJ1-1; D gene: NA; clone size: NA; CDR3 DNA: TGTGCCAGCAGCCAAGGGACATCGACGAACACTGAAGCTTTCTTT; CDR3 protein: CASSQGTSTNTEAFF
V gene: TRBV6-2/TRBV6-3; J gene: TRBJ2-3; D gene: NA; clone size: NA; CDR3 DNA: TGTGCCAGCAGTCCAACCATAGAGGATACGCAGTATTTT; CDR3 protein: CASSPTIEDTQYF
V gene: TRBV20-1; J gene: TRBJ1-2; D gene: NA; clone size: NA; CDR3 DNA: TGCAGTGCTAGGGGCACGGATGACTACACCTTC; CDR3 protein: CSARGTDDYTF
V gene: TRBV20-1; J gene: TRBJ2-6; D gene: NA; clone size: NA; CDR3 DNA: TGCAGTGTTTTTCCCGGAGGCAGGGCCGGGGCCAACGTCCTGACTTTC; CDR3 protein: CSVFPGGRAGANVLTF
V gene: TRBV29-1; J gene: TRBJ2-3; D gene: NA; clone size: NA; CDR3 DNA: TGCAGCGTTGAAGGTAGCACCCAATCCACGTATGCGCAGTATTTT; CDR3 protein: CSVEGSTQSTYAQYF
V gene: TRBV9; J gene: TRBJ2-1; D gene: NA; clone size: NA; CDR3 DNA: TGTGCCAGCAGCGTAGCGGTAACTGGGCAGCTCACGGGCAATGAGCAGTTCTTC; CDR3 protein: CASSVAVTGQLTGNEQFF
V gene: TRBV4-1; J gene: TRBJ1-6; D gene: TRBD1; clone size: NA; CDR3 DNA: TGCGCCAGCAGCCAAGGAGACAGGGAGACTTCACCCCTCCACTTT; CDR3 protein: CASSQGDRETSPLHF
V gene: TRBV29-1; J gene: TRBJ1-4; D gene: TRBD1; clone size: NA; CDR3 DNA: TGCAGCGTCCGACAGGGGGCTAGTGAAGAACTGTTTTTT; CDR3 protein: CSVRQGASEELFF
V gene: TRBV12-3/TRBV12-4; J gene: TRBJ1-2; D gene: NA; clone size: NA; CDR3 DNA: TGTGCCAGCAGTTTAGGGAAGTGGAACAGAGACTATGGCTACACCTTC; CDR3 protein: CASSLGKWNRDYGYTF
V gene: TRBV6-2/TRBV6-3; J gene: TRBJ1-5; D gene: NA; clone size: NA; CDR3 DNA: TGTGCCAGCAGTCGGACACAGACGAATCAGCCCCAGCATTTT; CDR3 protein: CASSRTQTNQPQHF
V gene: TRBV7-2; J gene: TRBJ2-2; D gene: NA; clone size: few; CDR3 DNA: TGTGCCAGCAGCACGGGTAACACCGGGGAGCTGTTTTTT; CDR3 protein: CASSTGNTGELFF
V gene: TRBV27; J gene: TRBJ2-7; D gene: NA; clone size: many; CDR3 DNA: TGTGCCAGCAGTTTGCGCGTCTCCTACGAGCAGTACTTC; CDR3 protein: CASSLRVSYEQYF